This T cell receptor beta chain was found in a study of T cell changes during pregnancy in multiple sclerosis. TCRdb keeps only in-frame clones here, not all; method: immunoSEQ multiplex PCR. The table records tens of thousands of clones, around 90% of them present only once. V was clipped by 1 base and J by 4 bases, with 16 bases between them. CDR1 GTSNPN and CDR2 SVGIG come from the germline V gene (reference sequence). This CDR3 is 16 amino acids long. The TCR sequence derives from a female donor in good health, enrolled as a control in a pregnancy study. This chain joins TRBV30 and TRBJ2-2, with D possibly being TRBD1 (5 bases). The starting material was peripheral blood, obtained after pregnancy. The CDR3: CAWSASVYRPTGELFF. CDR3 in DNA: TGTGCCTGGAGTGCCTCTGTCTACAGGCCCACCGGGGAGCTGTTTTTT.